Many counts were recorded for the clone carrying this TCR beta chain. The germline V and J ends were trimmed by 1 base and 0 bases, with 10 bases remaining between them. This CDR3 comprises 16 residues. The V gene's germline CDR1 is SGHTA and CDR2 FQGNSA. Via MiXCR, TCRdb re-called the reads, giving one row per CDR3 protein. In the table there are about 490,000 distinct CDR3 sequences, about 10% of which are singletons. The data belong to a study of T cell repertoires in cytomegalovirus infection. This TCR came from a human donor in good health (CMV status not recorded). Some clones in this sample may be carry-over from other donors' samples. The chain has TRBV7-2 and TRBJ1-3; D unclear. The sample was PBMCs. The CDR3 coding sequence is TGTGCCAGCAGCTTAGTCATCGGTCTCTCTGGAAACACCATATATTTT. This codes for CASSLVIGLSGNTIYF.